This TCR beta chain was documented in a study of Ad26.COV2.S vaccination and SARS-CoV-2 variants. Notes on the study in general: Those who received the vaccine showed greater spike-specific TCR breadth than those given placebo.

Treatment reported: over 15 received Ad26.COV2.S at low or high dose, single or two shots; several received placebo; per-sample allocation not given. Sampling happened 63 days after the first vaccine or placebo injection. The table lists this clone with a count of one. Antigen unknown. The junction had 8 bases not matched to a gene; V was cut back by 1 base and J by 2 bases. This CDR3 is built from 19 residues. Per the germline V gene, CDR1 is LGHDT and CDR2 is YNNKEL (reference sequence). Some clones are missing from TCRdb's copy, which holds only in-frame ones; the method was immunoSEQ multiplex PCR. The data show about 680,000 clones, roughly 90% seen once.

The input for sequencing was peripheral blood, taken in a trial of Ad26.COV2.S vaccine versus placebo. This chain joins TRBV3-1 (or the pseudogene TRBV3-2) and TRBJ2-2, with TRBD2 matching 12 bases. The receptor was isolated from a person between 18 and 65 years old who received the Ad26.COV2.S COVID-19 vaccine or a placebo. The CDR3 nucleotides are TGTGCCAGCAGCCAAGGCCGGCCTAGCGGGGGGGCCAACACCGGGGAGCTGTTTTTT. It yields the protein CASSQGRPSGGANTGELFF.